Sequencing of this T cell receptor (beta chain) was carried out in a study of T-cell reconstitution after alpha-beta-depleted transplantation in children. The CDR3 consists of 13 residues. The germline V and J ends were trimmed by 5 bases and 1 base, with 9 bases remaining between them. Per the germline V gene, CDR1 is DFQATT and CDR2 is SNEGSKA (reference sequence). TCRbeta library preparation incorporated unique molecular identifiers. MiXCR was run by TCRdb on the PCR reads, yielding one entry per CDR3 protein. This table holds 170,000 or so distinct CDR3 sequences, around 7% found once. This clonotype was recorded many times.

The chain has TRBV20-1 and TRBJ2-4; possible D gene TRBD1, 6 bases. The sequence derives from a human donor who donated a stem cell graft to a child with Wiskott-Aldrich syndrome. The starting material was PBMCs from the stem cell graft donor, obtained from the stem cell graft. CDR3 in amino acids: CSAGTWAKNIQYF. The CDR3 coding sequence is TGCAGTGCTGGGACATGGGCCAAAAACATTCAGTACTTC.